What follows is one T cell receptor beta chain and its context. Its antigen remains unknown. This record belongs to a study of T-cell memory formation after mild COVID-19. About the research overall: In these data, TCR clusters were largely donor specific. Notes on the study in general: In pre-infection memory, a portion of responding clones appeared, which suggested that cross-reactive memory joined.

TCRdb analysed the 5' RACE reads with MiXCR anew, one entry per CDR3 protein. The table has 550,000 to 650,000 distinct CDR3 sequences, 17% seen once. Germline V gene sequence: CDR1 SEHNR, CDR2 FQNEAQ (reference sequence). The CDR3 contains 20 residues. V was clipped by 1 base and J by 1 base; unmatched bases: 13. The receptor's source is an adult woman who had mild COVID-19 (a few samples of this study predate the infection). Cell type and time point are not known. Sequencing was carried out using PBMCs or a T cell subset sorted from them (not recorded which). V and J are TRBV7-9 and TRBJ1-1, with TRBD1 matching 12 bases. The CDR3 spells CASSLGGGGTGGFGNTEAFF. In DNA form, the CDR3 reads TGTGCCAGCAGCTTAGGAGGAGGAGGGACAGGGGGCTTCGGGAACACTGAAGCTTTCTTT.